The sequence of this TCR beta chain was determined in a study of high-grade serous ovarian cancer treatment subgroups. Study results and limitations: Without spatial data, bulk sequencing limits insight into HGSC tumor diversity. Repertoire similarity ranged roughly 0.1 to 0.79 between tumors of one patient.

As for this clone: What it recognizes is unknown.

The assay was immunoSEQ multiplex PCR, and TCRdb's table has in-frame clones only and misses some. The repertoire holds roughly 8,700 clones, with 60% to 80% as singletons. Tumor samples were obtained before definitive surgery or chemotherapy. Germline CDR1 reads MNHNY; CDR2 reads SVGAGI (reference sequence). The J segment lost 4 bases and the V segment lost 3 bases, leaving 4 bases of the junction unmatched. There are 14 residues in the CDR3. This sequence was found in a human donor with high-grade serous ovarian cancer. V and J are TRBV6-6 and TRBJ2-5, with TRBD2 matching 8 bases. The sample consisted of tumor tissue. As DNA, the CDR3 is TGTGCCAGCAGTTATGTCGGGGGGGGAGAGACCCAGTACTTC. It encodes CASSYVGGGETQYF.